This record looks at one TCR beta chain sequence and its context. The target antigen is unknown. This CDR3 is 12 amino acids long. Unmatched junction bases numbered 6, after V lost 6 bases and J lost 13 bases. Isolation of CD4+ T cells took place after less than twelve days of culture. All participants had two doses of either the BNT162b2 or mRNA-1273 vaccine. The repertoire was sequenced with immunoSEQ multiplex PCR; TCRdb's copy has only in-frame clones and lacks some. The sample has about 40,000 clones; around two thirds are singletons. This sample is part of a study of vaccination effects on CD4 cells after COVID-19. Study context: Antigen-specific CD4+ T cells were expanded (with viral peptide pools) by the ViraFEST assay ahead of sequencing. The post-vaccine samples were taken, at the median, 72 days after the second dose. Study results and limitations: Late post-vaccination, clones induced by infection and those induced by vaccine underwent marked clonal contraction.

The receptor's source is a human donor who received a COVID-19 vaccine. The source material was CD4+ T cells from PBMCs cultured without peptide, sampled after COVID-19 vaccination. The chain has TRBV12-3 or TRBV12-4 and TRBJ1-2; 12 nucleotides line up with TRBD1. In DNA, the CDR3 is TGTGCCAGCAGCCGGGACAGGGGGCATTTCACCTTC. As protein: CASSRDRGHFTF.